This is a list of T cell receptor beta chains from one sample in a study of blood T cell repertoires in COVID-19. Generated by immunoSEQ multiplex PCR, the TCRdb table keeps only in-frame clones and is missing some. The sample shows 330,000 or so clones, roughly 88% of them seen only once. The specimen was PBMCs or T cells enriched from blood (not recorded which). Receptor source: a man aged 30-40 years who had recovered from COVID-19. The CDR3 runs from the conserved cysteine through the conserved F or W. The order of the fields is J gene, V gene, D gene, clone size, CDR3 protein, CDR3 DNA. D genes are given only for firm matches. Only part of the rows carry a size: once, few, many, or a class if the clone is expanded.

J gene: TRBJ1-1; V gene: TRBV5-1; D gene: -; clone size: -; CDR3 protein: CASSLAGHQNTEAFF; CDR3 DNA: TGCGCCAGCAGCTTGGCGGGACACCAGAACACTGAAGCTTTCTTT
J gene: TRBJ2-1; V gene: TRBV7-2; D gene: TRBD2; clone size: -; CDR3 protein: CASTQPGGLRRFF; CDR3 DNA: TGTGCCAGCACCCAGCCGGGGGGGCTCAGGCGGTTCTTC
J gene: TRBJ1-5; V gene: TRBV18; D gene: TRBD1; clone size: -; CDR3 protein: CASSPQGQHNQPQHF; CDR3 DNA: TGTGCCAGCTCACCCCAGGGACAGCACAATCAGCCCCAGCATTTT
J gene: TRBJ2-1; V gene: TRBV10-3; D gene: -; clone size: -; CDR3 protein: CAISESYGGRDNEQFF; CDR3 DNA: TGTGCCATCAGTGAGTCGTACGGGGGGCGCGACAATGAGCAGTTCTTC
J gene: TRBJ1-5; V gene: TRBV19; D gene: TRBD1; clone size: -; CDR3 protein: CASRILGQGRDQPQHF; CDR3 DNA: TGTGCCAGTAGAATATTGGGACAGGGGAGGGATCAGCCCCAGCATTTT
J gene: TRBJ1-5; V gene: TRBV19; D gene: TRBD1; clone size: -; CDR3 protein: CASSPTTGLGGRPQHF; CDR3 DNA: TGTGCCAGTAGTCCCACGACAGGGCTGGGTGGACGGCCCCAGCATTTT
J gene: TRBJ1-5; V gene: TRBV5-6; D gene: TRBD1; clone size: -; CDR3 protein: CASSEMGWTGDNQPQHF; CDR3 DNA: TGTGCCAGCAGCGAAATGGGCTGGACAGGGGACAATCAGCCCCAGCATTTT
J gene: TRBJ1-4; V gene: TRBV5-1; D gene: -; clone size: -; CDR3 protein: CASSLAGGANEKLFF; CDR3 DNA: TGCGCCAGCAGCTTGGCCGGGGGGGCTAATGAAAAACTGTTTTTT
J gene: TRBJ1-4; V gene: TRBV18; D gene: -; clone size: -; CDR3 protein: CASSLREPTNEKLFF; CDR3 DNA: TGTGCCAGCTCCCTCCGGGAACCAACAAATGAAAAACTGTTTTTT
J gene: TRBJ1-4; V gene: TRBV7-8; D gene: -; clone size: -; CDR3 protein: CASSFVQASTFNEKLFF; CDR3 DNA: TGTGCCAGCAGCTTCGTACAGGCCTCTACCTTTAATGAAAAACTGTTTTTT
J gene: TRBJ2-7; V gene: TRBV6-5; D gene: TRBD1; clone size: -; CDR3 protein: CASSYRDRYYEQYF; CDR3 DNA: TGTGCCAGCAGTTACAGGGACAGATACTACGAGCAGTACTTC
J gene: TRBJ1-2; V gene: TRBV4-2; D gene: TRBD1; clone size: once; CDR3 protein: CASSQETGDTFNYGYTF; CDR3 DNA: TGTGCCAGCAGCCAAGAAACAGGGGATACCTTTAACTATGGCTACACCTTC
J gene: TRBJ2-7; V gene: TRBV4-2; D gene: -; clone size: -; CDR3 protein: CASSQDPGSPYEQYF; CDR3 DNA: TGTGCCAGCAGCCAAGATCCGGGGAGTCCCTACGAGCAGTACTTC
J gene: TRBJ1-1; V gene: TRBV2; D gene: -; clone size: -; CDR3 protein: CASLGAPEAFF; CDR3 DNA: TGTGCCAGCCTGGGGGCCCCTGAAGCTTTCTTT
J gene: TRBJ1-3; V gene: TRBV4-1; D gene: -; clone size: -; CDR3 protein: CASSQYYPRNSGNTIYF; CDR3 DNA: TGCGCCAGCAGCCAATATTATCCGCGAAACTCTGGAAACACCATATATTTT
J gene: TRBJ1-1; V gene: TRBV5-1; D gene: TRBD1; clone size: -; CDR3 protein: CASSSRQGFVEAFF; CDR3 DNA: TGCGCCAGCAGCTCCCGACAGGGGTTTGTTGAAGCTTTCTTT
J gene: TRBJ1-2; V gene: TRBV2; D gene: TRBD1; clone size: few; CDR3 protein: CASRGTGSGYTF; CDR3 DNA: TGTGCCAGCAGGGGGACAGGGAGTGGCTACACCTTC
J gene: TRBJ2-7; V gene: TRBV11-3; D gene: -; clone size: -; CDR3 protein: CASILEFGGQPRTYEQYF; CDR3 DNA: TGTGCCAGCATCCTTGAGTTCGGGGGTCAGCCCAGAACCTACGAGCAGTACTTC
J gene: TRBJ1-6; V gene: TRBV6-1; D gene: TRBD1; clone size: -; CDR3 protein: CASSEVGTDNSPLHF; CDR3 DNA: TGTGCCAGCAGTGAAGTCGGGACAGACAATTCACCCCTCCACTTT
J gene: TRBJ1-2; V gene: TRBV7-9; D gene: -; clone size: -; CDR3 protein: CASSFRDYGYTF; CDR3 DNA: TGTGCCAGCAGCTTCCGAGACTATGGCTACACCTTC
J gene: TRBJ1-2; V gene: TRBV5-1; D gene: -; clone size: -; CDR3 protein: CASSLLEGRDYGYTF; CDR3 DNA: TGCGCCAGCAGCTTGTTAGAGGGGAGGGACTATGGCTACACCTTC
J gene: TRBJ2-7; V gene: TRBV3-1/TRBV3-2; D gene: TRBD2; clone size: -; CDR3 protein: CASADHAGGYEQYF; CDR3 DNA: TGTGCCAGCGCGGATCACGCGGGGGGGTACGAGCAGTACTTC
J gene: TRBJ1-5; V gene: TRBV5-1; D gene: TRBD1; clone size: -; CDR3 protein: CASKPDRDDQPQHF; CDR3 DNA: TGCGCCAGCAAACCGGACAGGGACGATCAGCCCCAGCATTTT
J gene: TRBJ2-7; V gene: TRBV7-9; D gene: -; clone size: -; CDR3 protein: CASSLNWGGGTGTYEQYF; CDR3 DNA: TGTGCCAGCAGCTTAAACTGGGGGGGCGGGACAGGCACCTACGAGCAGTACTTC
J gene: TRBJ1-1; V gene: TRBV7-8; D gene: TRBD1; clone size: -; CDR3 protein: CASSRRTGRLNTEAFF; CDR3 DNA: TGTGCCAGCAGCAGGCGGACAGGCCGTCTGAACACTGAAGCTTTCTTT
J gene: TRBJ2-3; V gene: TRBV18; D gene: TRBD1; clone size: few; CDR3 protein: CASSPGQGADTQYF; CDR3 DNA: TGTGCCAGCTCACCGGGACAGGGGGCAGATACGCAGTATTTT
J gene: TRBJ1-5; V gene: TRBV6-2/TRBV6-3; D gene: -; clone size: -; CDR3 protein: CASSPEVGEAVSSNQPQHF; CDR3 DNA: TGTGCCAGCAGTCCGGAAGTAGGTGAGGCGGTAAGCAGCAATCAGCCCCAGCATTTT
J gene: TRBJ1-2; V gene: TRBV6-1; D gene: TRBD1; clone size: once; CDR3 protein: CASSERQGHGYTF; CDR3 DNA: TGTGCCAGCAGTGAAAGACAGGGGCATGGCTACACCTTC
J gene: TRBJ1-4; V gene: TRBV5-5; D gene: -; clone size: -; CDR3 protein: CASSLFWATSEKLFF; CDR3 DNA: TGTGCCAGCAGCTTGTTTTGGGCAACCAGTGAAAAACTGTTTTTT
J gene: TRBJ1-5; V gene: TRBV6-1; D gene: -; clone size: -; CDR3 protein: CASSERPRGGSKQPQHF; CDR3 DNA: TGTGCCAGCAGTGAGCGACCGCGGGGCGGGTCAAAGCAGCCCCAGCATTTT
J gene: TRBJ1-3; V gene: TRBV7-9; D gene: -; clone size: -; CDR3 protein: CASSLASFSGNTIYF; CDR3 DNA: TGTGCCAGCAGCTTAGCGTCCTTCTCTGGAAACACCATATATTTT
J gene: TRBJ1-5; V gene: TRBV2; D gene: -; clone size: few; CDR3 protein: CASSVSGREGQPQHF; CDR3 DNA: TGTGCCAGCAGTGTTAGTGGCAGGGAGGGTCAGCCCCAGCATTTT
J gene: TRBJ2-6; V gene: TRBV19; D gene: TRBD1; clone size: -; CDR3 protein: CASSTMDRGRKPGANVLTF; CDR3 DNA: TGTGCCAGTAGTACTATGGACAGGGGGCGCAAGCCTGGGGCCAACGTCCTGACTTTC